One and the same sample provided the 19 T cell receptor beta chains below, sequenced in a study of blood T cells in healthy people across ages. A J-beta primer mix and a sample-barcoded 5' primer were used in a second PCR of roughly 6 to 11 cycles. TCRdb independently ran MiXCR on the 5' RACE reads; one entry per CDR3 protein. The sample shows under 2 million distinct CDR3 sequences, about 35% of them seen only once. Material: blood. Receptors were obtained from a woman in her 30s in good health.

The chain joins TRBV12-3 or TRBV12-4 to TRBJ1-4, with 7 bases identical to TRBD1. The CDR3 sequence is 17 residues long. With V trimmed by 2 bases and J by 2 bases, 8 bases remained unmatched. CDR3 DNA: TGTGCCAGCAGTTTACGGCCAGGGGGATATACTAATGAAAAACTGTTTTTT. It translates to CASSLRPGGYTNEKLFF.

About this clonotype: Given a much more abundant clone one base away, this may be a read error. The chain recombines TRBV12-3 or TRBV12-4 with TRBJ2-7; 9 bases match TRBD1. The length of the CDR3 is 18 residues. The CDR3: CTSSLGTGNPNRSYEQYF. The CDR3 coding sequence is TGTACCAGCAGTTTAGGGACAGGGAACCCCAATCGGTCCTACGAGCAGTACTTC.

This clonotype showed up just a few times. This sequence joins TRBV6-5 and TRBJ1-5; tentative D call: TRBD1 (6 bases). Trimming left V 0 bases short and J 5 bases short, with 20 bases between. Germline CDR1 is MNHEY and CDR2 is SVGAGI. The CDR3 is made up of 18 amino acids. CDR3 bases: TGTGCCAGCAGTTACTCGCCCGAGGCCGACAGGTTACATCAGCCCCAGCATTTT. It codes for CASSYSPEADRLHQPQHF.

This clonotype was recorded a few times. The gene calls are TRBV24-1 and TRBJ2-1; D might be TRBD2 (5 bases). The CDR3 sequence is 14 residues long. CDR1 is KGHDR and CDR2 is SFDVKD in the germline V gene. Between the trimmed V and J ends, which lost 6 bases and 0 bases, there was a span of 8 bases. The CDR3 here is CATSYEGSYNEQFF. The CDR3 DNA is TGTGCCACCAGTTATGAGGGCTCCTACAATGAGCAGTTCTTC.

The gene calls are TRBV13 and TRBJ1-2, with TRBD1 matching over 8 bases. Trimming took 5 bases from V and 5 from J; bases not matched to a gene: 7. Looked up from germline, CDR1 is PRHDT and CDR2 is FYEKMQ (reference sequence). The length of the CDR3 is 14 residues. The CDR3 DNA sequence: TGTGCCAGCAGCGGCCGGACAGGGTCGTATGGCTACACCTTC. Translation: CASSGRTGSYGYTF.

V is TRBV5-1 and J is TRBJ2-2, with D tentatively TRBD1 (5 bases). Between the trimmed V and J ends, which lost 1 base and 0 bases, there was a span of 10 bases. Looked up from germline, CDR1 is SGHRS and CDR2 is YFSETQ. CDR3 size: 16 residues. Here the CDR3 reads CASSLFPGTNTGELFF. CDR3 bases: TGCGCCAGCAGCTTGTTTCCAGGGACGAACACCGGGGAGCTGTTTTTT. Variable domain in full (rest from reference TRBV5-1 and TRBJ2-2): KAGVTQTPRYLIKTRGQQVTLSCSPISGHRSVSWYQQTPGQGLQFLFEYFSETQRNKGNFPGRFSGRQFSNSRSEMNVSTLELGDSALYLCASSLFPGTNTGELFFGEGSRLTVL.

The chain links TRBV20-1 to TRBJ2-7, with D tentatively TRBD1 (6 bases). The CDR3 is made up of 15 amino acids. Germline V CDR1 and CDR2: DFQATT, SNEGSKA (reference sequence). V was pared by 8 bases and J by 7 bases, with 27 bases between. This CDR3 reads CSCPPGTLAYNEQYF. In DNA, the CDR3 is TGCAGTTGCCCCCCCGGGACACTCGCCTACAATGAGCAGTACTTC.

The genes are TRBV5-1 and TRBJ1-2, with D possibly TRBD1 on 5 matching bases. The CDR3 extends over 11 amino acids. Germline CDR1 SGHRS, CDR2 YFSETQ. Between the trimmed V and J ends, which lost 7 bases and 6 bases, there was a span of 10 bases. The CDR3 loop is CASGGDDGYTF. The CDR3 bases are TGCGCCAGCGGAGGGGACGATGGCTACACCTTC.

This clonotype was recorded at least ten times. The junction shows a germline mismatch at one end, possibly a read error. The chain has TRBV12-3 or TRBV12-4 and TRBJ1-2; 8 bases align to TRBD1. The CDR3 spans 14 residues. Written as DNA, the CDR3 is TGCGCCAGCAGCCCACGACAGGGGAACTATGGCTACACCTTC. This gives the protein CASSPRQGNYGYTF.

This clonotype has ten or more counts. In nucleotides, the CDR3 is TGTGCCAGCAGCCCCGGCCGCACGAGCTCCTACAATGAGCAGTTCTTC. It translates to CASSPGRTSSYNEQFF. This chain links TRBV5-6 with TRBJ2-1, with no clear D. Per germline, CDR1 SGHDT and CDR2 YYEEEE. The CDR3 covers 16 residues. V gave up 4 bases and J gave up 0 bases, with 14 bases separating them.

As regards this clonotype: Mismatch with germline at one junction end may stem from a read error. The chain is built from TRBV15 and TRBJ2-5; maybe TRBD2 (7 bases). Germline V gene sequence: CDR1 LNHNV, CDR2 YYDKDF (reference sequence). The CDR3 is 16 residues long. CDR3 in DNA: TGTGCCACCAGCAGAGAGGGGGGGGCCAACCAGGAGACCCAGTACTTC. It codes for CATSREGGANQETQYF.

The rearrangement links TRBV20-1 to TRBJ2-5, with D perhaps given as TRBD1 or TRBD2 (6 bases each). Trimming pared 6 bases from V and 5 bases from J, leaving 16 bases between. This CDR3 spans 13 amino acids. The germline V gene has CDR1 DFQATT and CDR2 SNEGSKA (reference sequence). CDR3 DNA sequence: TGCAGTGCGAAGTGGGGGGCCGGCGAGACCCAGTACTTC. Its protein product is CSAKWGAGETQYF.

As concerns this clonotype: The junction differs from germline at one of its ends, possibly a read error. The gene calls are TRBV11-2 and TRBJ2-7; TRBD2 aligns across 8 bases. This CDR3 has 17 amino acids. Germline assignment: CDR1 SGHAT and CDR2 FQNNGV. CDR3 DNA: TGTGCCAGCAGCCAACTAGCGGAAGGGGGGGCCTCCTACGAGCAGTATTTC. This translates into CASSQLAEGGASYEQYF.

The chain carries TRBV27 and TRBJ2-5; 7 nucleotides align to TRBD1. Germline CDR1 is MNHEY and CDR2 is SMNVEV (reference sequence). Trimming at V came to 5 bases and at J to 5 bases, leaving 23 bases not matched to a gene. The CDR3 sequence is 19 residues long. CDR3 sequence (DNA): TGTGCCAGCAGTCCCAAACTCGACCGGGACAGCCCCTCGGGGGAGACCCAGTACTTC. Translation: CASSPKLDRDSPSGETQYF.

This clonotype has more than one count but fewer than ten. The junction departs from the called germline gene at one end, perhaps through a read error. This chain connects TRBV6-1 to TRBJ2-5; D is ambiguous. The length of the CDR3 is 13 residues. CDR1 and CDR2 (germline): MNHNS, SASEGT. CDR3 nucleotide sequence: TGTGCCAGCGGTGAAGCGATAACGGAGACCCAGTACTTC. Its translation: CASGEAITETQYF.

The table lists this clonotype with a few counts. The chain has TRBV9 and TRBJ2-4, with D unclear. The CDR3 is 15 amino acids. Trimming stripped 2 bases from V and 0 bases from J, with 9 bases between. Germline V gene lookup returns CDR1 SGDLS and CDR2 YYNGEE. The CDR3 coding sequence is TGTGCCAGCAGCGTTAACGACTTAGCCAAAAACATTCAGTACTTC. Translating it yields CASSVNDLAKNIQYF.

The chain is built from TRBV6-5 and TRBJ2-5; 7 bases fit TRBD2. Germline CDR1 and CDR2: MNHEY and SVGAGI. This CDR3 is built from 17 residues. Unmatched junction bases numbered 12, after V lost 0 bases and J lost 5 bases. CDR3 residues: CASSYSITRREGETQYF. Here the CDR3 DNA reads TGTGCCAGCAGTTACTCGATTACGCGGAGGGAGGGTGAGACCCAGTACTTC.

The chain employs TRBV12-3 or TRBV12-4 and TRBJ1-2, with 8 bases aligning to TRBD1. The length of the CDR3 is 18 residues. The ends lost 5 bases at V and 6 bases at J; junction bases unmatched: 20. DNA for the CDR3: TGTGCCAGCAGTGATTTTGACTACCCCCGAGGACAGGGCGATGGCTACACCTTC. It is translated as CASSDFDYPRGQGDGYTF.

This chain connects TRBV7-3 to TRBJ2-1; 7 nucleotides agree with TRBD2. CDR3 length: 13 amino acids. Per the germline V gene, CDR1 is SGHTA and CDR2 is FQGTGA. V dropped 4 bases and J dropped 10; count of bases not matched to a gene: 7. DNA for the CDR3: TGTGCCAGCAGCTCCCCTAGCGGCCACGAGCAGTTCTTC. The encoded protein is CASSSPSGHEQFF. The full variable domain, rest sourced from reference TRBV7-3 and TRBJ2-1, is GAGVSQTPSNKVTEKGKYVELRCDPISGHTALYWYRQSLGQGPEFLIYFQGTGAADDSGLPNDRFFAVRPEGSVSTLKIQRTERGDSAVYLCASSSPSGHEQFFGPGTRLTVL.